These T cell receptor beta chains were read from a single sample in a study of post-analysis software for immune sequencing data. TCRdb used MiXCR to reprocess the PCR reads, holding one entry per CDR3 protein. Here the sample spans roughly 870,000 distinct CDR3 sequences, approximately 53% being singletons. The sample taken for sequencing was blood. All receptors come from a girl under 18 with multiple sclerosis. Each CDR3 is given without its conserved first and last residue. The size of a clone is reported for some rows only, either as once, few or many, or as a class for expanded clones.

clone_size: few; j_call: TRBJ1-4; v_call: TRBV6-1; cdr3_length: 13; cdr3_aa: ASSRRSGTNEKLF
clone_size: .; j_call: TRBJ1-2; v_call: TRBV27; cdr3_length: 14; cdr3_aa: ASSWGQEYNLGGYT
clone_size: .; j_call: TRBJ2-5; v_call: TRBV7-2; cdr3_length: 17; cdr3_aa: ASSLVLAGGLRRGETQY
clone_size: .; j_call: TRBJ2-4; v_call: TRBV12-3/TRBV12-4; cdr3_length: 13; cdr3_aa: ASTNSLLPNNIQY
clone_size: .; j_call: TRBJ2-1; v_call: TRBV20-1; cdr3_length: 12; cdr3_aa: SASPDSMGYEQF
clone_size: .; j_call: TRBJ2-1; v_call: TRBV5-1; cdr3_length: 17; cdr3_aa: ASSPHPRPSTSSYNEQF
clone_size: few; j_call: TRBJ1-2; v_call: TRBV6-5; cdr3_length: 14; cdr3_aa: ASSYSSRPLNYGYT
clone_size: few; j_call: TRBJ2-4; v_call: TRBV6-1; cdr3_length: 14; cdr3_aa: ASSEGRTVTKNIQY
clone_size: .; j_call: TRBJ2-5; v_call: TRBV10-3; cdr3_length: 13; cdr3_aa: AIRGGGGQRETQY
clone_size: .; j_call: TRBJ2-5; v_call: TRBV7-3; cdr3_length: 15; cdr3_aa: ASSLASSGGGQETQY
clone_size: .; j_call: TRBJ2-1; v_call: TRBV24-1; cdr3_length: 14; cdr3_aa: ATTDLQLGDYNEQF
clone_size: .; j_call: TRBJ2-3; v_call: TRBV20-1; cdr3_length: 11; cdr3_aa: SATDQQQVRQY
clone_size: .; j_call: TRBJ2-7; v_call: TRBV7-2; cdr3_length: 14; cdr3_aa: ASSLGASGSHYEQY
clone_size: .; j_call: TRBJ2-5; v_call: TRBV12-3/TRBV12-4; cdr3_length: 18; cdr3_aa: ASSEDRGPRSQGSQETQY
clone_size: .; j_call: TRBJ2-1; v_call: TRBV5-1; cdr3_length: 13; cdr3_aa: ASSLWGARGDEQF
clone_size: once; j_call: .; v_call: TRBV12-3/TRBV12-4; cdr3_length: 11; cdr3_aa: ASSLWTTYEQY
clone_size: .; j_call: TRBJ1-1; v_call: TRBV5-1; cdr3_length: 11; cdr3_aa: ATRDPAESEAF
clone_size: once; j_call: TRBJ1-2; v_call: TRBV5-1; cdr3_length: 11; cdr3_aa: ASRDSTTYGYT
clone_size: .; j_call: TRBJ2-1; v_call: TRBV24-1; cdr3_length: 12; cdr3_aa: ATSTPSGRNEQF
clone_size: .; j_call: TRBJ2-7; v_call: TRBV5-1; cdr3_length: 13; cdr3_aa: ASSFMTGDSYEQY
clone_size: .; j_call: TRBJ2-5; v_call: TRBV5-1; cdr3_length: 14; cdr3_aa: ASSPGQAIIQETQY
clone_size: few; j_call: TRBJ2-3; v_call: TRBV3-1; cdr3_length: 13; cdr3_aa: ASSRHQGNTGTQY
clone_size: few; j_call: .; v_call: TRBV12-3/TRBV12-4; cdr3_length: 12; cdr3_aa: ASSPTGGRETQY
clone_size: few; j_call: TRBJ2-1; v_call: TRBV29-1; cdr3_length: 12; cdr3_aa: SVEGTPMYNEQF
clone_size: once; j_call: TRBJ1-2; v_call: TRBV7-9; cdr3_length: 11; cdr3_aa: AISPGPLSGYT
clone_size: .; j_call: TRBJ2-7; v_call: TRBV20-1; cdr3_length: 11; cdr3_aa: SAGPQESYEQY